This TCR beta chain was found in a study of preoperative IRX-2 immunotherapy in early breast cancer (dated by TCRdb to about 2019). Comments on this clone: It lacks a known antigen. No much larger clone exists at a distance of one base, and base qualities are not known.

Interpreted using the paper, the treatment or condition label stands for: preoperative locoregional IRX-2 cytokine immunotherapy. The samples were obtained from a phase Ib study that tested preoperative, locoregional IRX-2 cytokine immunotherapy designed to prime immune responses. Donors were patients with early-stage breast cancer who received IRX-2 before surgery. CDR1 MDHEN and CDR2 SYDVKM were looked up in the germline V gene. From the cysteine up to the phenylalanine, the CDR3 has a length of 13 residues. CDR3 DNA only is kept here, 39 bases in frame from base 1. V drops 2 bases and J drops 3 bases, leaving 7 bases in between. Preparation of the library involved the immunoSEQ multiplex PCR assay. The immuneACCESS repertoire file appears here via TCRdb, limited to in-frame rearrangements. These files lack a portion of the clones; in checked studies, under half of the deficit traces to unresolved V genes, and the cause of the others is not known. Counted in this sample were approximately 96,000 clones; about nine tenths of them appeared once. The top ten clones comprise around 2.1% of the sample.

The chain couples TRBV28 to TRBJ1-2; the D gene cannot be named for sure. This specimen was tumor tissue, taken after IRX-2 immunotherapy. This TCR was sampled from a human donor with breast cancer. The sequenced DNA: TGTGCCAGCAGTTTAGGCAGCCACTATGGCTACACCTTC. Its translation reads: CASSLGSHYGYTF.